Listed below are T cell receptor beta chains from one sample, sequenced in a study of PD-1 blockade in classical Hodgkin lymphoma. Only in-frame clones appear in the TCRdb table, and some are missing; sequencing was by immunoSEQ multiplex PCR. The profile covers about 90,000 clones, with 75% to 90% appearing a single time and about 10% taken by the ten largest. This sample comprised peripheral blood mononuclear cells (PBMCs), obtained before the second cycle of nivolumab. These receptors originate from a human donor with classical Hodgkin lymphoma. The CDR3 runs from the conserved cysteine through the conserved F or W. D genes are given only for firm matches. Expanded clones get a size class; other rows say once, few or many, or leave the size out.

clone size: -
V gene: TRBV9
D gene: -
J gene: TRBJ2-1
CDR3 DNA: TGTGCCAGCAGCGTAGCTGCGGGGCCGGGGTATGAGCAGTTCTTC
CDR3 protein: CASSVAAGPGYEQFF

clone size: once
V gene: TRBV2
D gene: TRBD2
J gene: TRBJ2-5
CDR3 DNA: TGTGCCAGCAGTGAAGCGCGGGGGAGGGGTGAGACCCAGTACTTC
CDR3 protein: CASSEARGRGETQYF

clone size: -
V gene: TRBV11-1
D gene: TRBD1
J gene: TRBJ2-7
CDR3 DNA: TGTGCCAGCAGCTTAAGGACAGGGGTCAAACTCGAGCAGTACTTC
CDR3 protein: CASSLRTGVKLEQYF

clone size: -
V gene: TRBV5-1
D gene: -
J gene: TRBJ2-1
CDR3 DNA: TGCGCCAGCAGCTTGGTCTTGGATCCAACCCGAGATGAGCAGTTCTTC
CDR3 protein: CASSLVLDPTRDEQFF

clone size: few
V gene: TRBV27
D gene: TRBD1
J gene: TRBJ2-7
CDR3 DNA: TGTGCCAGCAGTTTTAGTAGCGGACAGGGTCATTCGCAGTACTTC
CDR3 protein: CASSFSSGQGHSQYF

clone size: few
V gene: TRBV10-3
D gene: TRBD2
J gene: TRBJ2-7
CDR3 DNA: TGTGCCAGCGGGGAGGGCCCCGAGCAGTACTTC
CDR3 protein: CASGEGPEQYF

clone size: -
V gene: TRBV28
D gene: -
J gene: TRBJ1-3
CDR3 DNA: TGTGCCAGCAGTTCAGGCTCCCTAGGAAACACCATATATTTT
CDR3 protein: CASSSGSLGNTIYF

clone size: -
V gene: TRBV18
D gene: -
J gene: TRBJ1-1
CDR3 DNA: TGTGCCAGCTCACCAACCTTCGTTTCCGGAGCTTTCTTT
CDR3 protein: CASSPTFVSGAFF

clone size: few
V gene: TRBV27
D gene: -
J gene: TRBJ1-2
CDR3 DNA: TGTGCCAGCACGGGGGGGTTTGGCTACACCTTC
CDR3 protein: CASTGGFGYTF

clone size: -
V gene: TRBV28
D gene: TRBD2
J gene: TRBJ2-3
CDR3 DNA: TGTGCCAGCAGTTCCTCCACGGGACTAGCGGGGGGGCAAGATACGCAGTATTTT
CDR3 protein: CASSSSTGLAGGQDTQYF

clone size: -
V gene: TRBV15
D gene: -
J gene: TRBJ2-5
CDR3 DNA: TGTGCCACCAGCAGAGGGCCCCCTAGCAGTTTGGAAGAGACCCAGTACTTC
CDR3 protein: CATSRGPPSSLEETQYF

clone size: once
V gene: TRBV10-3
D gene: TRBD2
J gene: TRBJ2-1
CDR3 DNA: TGTGCCATCAGGGGACTAGCGGGAGGGCCGAGCTCCTACAATGAGCAGTTCTTC
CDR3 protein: CAIRGLAGGPSSYNEQFF

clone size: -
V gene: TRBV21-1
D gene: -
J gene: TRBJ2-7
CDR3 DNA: TGTGCCAGCAGCCCCCGCAGTTTTATTTACGAGCAGTACTTC
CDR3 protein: CASSPRSFIYEQYF

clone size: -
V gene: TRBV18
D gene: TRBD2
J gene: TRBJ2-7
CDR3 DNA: TGTGCCAGCTCACCACCTTATGTAGGGGAGGGTTCGGGGTACGAGCAGTACTTC
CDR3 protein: CASSPPYVGEGSGYEQYF

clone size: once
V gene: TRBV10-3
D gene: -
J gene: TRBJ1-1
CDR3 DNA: TGTGCCATCAGCAATTCACACGGGATTGGCACTGAAGCTTTCTTT
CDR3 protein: CAISNSHGIGTEAFF

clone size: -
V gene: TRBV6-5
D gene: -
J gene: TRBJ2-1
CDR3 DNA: TGTGCCAGCAGTTCCCGGGCCCGCTCGCGGGAGCAGTTCTTC
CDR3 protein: CASSSRARSREQFF

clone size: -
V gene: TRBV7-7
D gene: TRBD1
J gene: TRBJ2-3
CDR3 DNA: TGTGCCAGCAGCTTGGGACAGGGTATAACAGATACGCAGTATTTT
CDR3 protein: CASSLGQGITDTQYF

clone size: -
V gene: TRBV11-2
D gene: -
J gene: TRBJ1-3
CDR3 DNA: TGTGCCAGCAGCTTTGTAGAGGGGTCACTTTCTGGAAACACCATATATTTT
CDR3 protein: CASSFVEGSLSGNTIYF

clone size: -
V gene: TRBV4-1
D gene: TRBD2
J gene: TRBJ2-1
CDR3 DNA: TGCGCCAGCAGCCCGGGACTAGCGGGAAAGGAGCAGTTCTTC
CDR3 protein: CASSPGLAGKEQFF

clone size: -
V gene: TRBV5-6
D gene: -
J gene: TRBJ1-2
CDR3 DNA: TGTGCCAGCAGCTTGGAAGGGGTTTATGGCTACACCTTC
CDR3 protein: CASSLEGVYGYTF

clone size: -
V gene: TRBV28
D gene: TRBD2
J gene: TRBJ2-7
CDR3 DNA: TGTGCCAGCAGTAGAGAGCGGGAGCGCATCTACGAGCAGTACTTC
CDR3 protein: CASSRERERIYEQYF

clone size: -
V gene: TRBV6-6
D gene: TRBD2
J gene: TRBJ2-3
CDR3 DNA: TGTGCCAGCAGTTACGGTGGCGGGAGGTGGGCTACGCAGTATTTT
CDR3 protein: CASSYGGGRWATQYF

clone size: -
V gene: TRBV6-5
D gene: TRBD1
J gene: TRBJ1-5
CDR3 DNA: TGTGCCAGCAGGGGGACAGGCCATACGCAGCCCCAGCATTTT
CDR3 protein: CASRGTGHTQPQHF

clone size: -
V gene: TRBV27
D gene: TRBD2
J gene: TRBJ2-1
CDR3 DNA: TGTGCCAGCAGTTCCCTAGCGGACCCCTACAATGAGCAGTTCTTC
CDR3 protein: CASSSLADPYNEQFF

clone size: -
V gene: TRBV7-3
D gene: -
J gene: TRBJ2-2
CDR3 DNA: TGTGCCAGCAGCTTGGGGGAAGTCGGGGAGCTGTTTTTT
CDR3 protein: CASSLGEVGELFF

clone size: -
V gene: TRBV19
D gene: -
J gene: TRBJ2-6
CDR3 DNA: TGTGCCAGTGTCCCCTCTGGGGCCAACGTCCTGACTTTC
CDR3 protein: CASVPSGANVLTF

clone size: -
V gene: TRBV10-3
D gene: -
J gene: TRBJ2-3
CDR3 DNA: TGTGCCATCAGTGAGTCCCGGTCGAATACGCAGTATTTT
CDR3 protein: CAISESRSNTQYF

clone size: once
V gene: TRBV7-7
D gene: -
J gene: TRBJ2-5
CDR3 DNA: TGTGCTAGCAGCCCCCCTGGGACACCTATGGGGACCCAGTACTTC
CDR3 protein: CASSPPGTPMGTQYF

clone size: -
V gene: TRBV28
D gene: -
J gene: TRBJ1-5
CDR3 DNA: TGTGCCAGCAGTTCCGTGGGTAGCAATCAGCCCCAGCATTTT
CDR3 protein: CASSSVGSNQPQHF

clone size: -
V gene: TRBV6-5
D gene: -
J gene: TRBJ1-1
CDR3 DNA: TGTGCCAGCAGTCAACAAGTGGGCCGGAGGACTGAAGCTTTCTTT
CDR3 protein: CASSQQVGRRTEAFF

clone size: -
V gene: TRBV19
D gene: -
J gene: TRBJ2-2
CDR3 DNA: TGTGCCAGTAGTATAGCCGCAGGGGCGTACACCGGGGAGCTGTTTTTT
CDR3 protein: CASSIAAGAYTGELFF

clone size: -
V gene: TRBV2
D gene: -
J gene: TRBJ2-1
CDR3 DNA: TGTGCCAGCAGGGGACGGTTGAGCTCCTACAATGAGCAGTTCTTC
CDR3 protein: CASRGRLSSYNEQFF

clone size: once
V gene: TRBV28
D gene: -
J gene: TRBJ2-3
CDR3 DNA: TGTGCCAGCAGTTCCGCCCTTGGGACGGGCTACACAGATACGCAGTATTTT
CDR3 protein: CASSSALGTGYTDTQYF

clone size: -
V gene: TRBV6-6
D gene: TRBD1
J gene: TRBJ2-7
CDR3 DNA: TGTGCCAGCAGTTACCCCGGGACAGGGGGGTACGAGCAGTACTTC
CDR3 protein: CASSYPGTGGYEQYF